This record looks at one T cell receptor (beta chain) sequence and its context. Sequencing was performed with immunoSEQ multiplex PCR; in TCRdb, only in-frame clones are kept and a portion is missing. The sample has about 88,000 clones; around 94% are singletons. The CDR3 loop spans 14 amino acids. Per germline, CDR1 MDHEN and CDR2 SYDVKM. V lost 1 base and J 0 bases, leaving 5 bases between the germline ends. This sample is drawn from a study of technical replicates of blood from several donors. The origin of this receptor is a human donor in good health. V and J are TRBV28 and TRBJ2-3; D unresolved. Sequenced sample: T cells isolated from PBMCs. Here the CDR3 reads CASSLSRSTDTQYF. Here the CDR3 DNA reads TGTGCCAGCAGTTTATCCAGGAGCACAGATACGCAGTATTTT.